This paragraph covers one T cell receptor (beta chain) sequence. Its antigen is as yet unknown. The data belong to a study of cytomegalovirus exposure and HLA in healthy donors. Findings and caveats of the study: Later work found that TCR association rates differed between HLA loci; DRB1 had the most and HLA-C the fewest. Within a later analysis, the majority of CMV-associated TCR beta chains appeared HLA-restricted.

Primers for the PCR totalled 60 Vbeta and 13 Jbeta. The data were produced by immunoSEQ multiplex PCR, yet TCRdb's version contains in-frame clones alone and is incomplete. The table includes fewer than 100,000 clones, over 65% detected once. The receptor was isolated from a man in his forties in good health and CMV-seronegative. Sequenced input: PBMCs.

DNA for the CDR3: TGTGCCAGCACCCACGCGGAGACTACCGTCGATGAGCAGTTCTTC. This codes for CASTHAETTVDEQFF. The V gene is TRBV28, the J gene TRBJ2-1, with D perhaps TRBD2 (5 bases). Trimming took off 7 bases at V and 8 bases at J, with 21 bases between the two ends. This CDR3 is built from 15 residues. From germline, CDR1 is MDHEN and CDR2 SYDVKM.